This T cell receptor beta chain is drawn from a study of CD8+CD57+ T cells in acquired aplastic anemia. For the study at large: Sorted CD4+ and CD8+ cells gave a mean 3.2 ug DNA, range roughly 0.2 to 27.4 ug. Average CD4+ read depth in healthy donors was about 10.8 million reads.

Comments on this clonotype: Its antigen remains unknown.

Study-level results: Between patients and controls, CD8+ Simpson's diversity did not vary significantly. The number of CD8+ CDR3 sequences shared by patients and controls was twenty-nine.

Using genomic DNA as the template, TCR beta VDJ and CDR3 profiling was carried out. From the reads, TCRdb called clonotypes with MiXCR, one entry per CDR3 protein. The table shows 400,000 to 450,000 distinct CDR3 sequences, with 65% to 75% occurring only once. The V end was cut by 1 base, the J end by 7 bases, with 7 bases between. This CDR3 has 12 residues. The V gene's germline CDR1 is SGHTA and CDR2 FQGNSA. This sequence joins TRBV7-2 and TRBJ1-2; D might be TRBD1 (5 bases). The receptor was isolated from a human donor in good health, serving as a control. Sequenced material: sorted CD4+, CD8+, or CD8+CD57+ T cells (not recorded which) from PBMCs. The CDR3 bases are TGTGCCAGCAGCTTAGACGGGGGTGGCTACACCTTC. Amino acid sequence: CASSLDGGGYTF.